This entry describes one TCR beta chain. This sample is drawn from a study of cytomegalovirus exposure and HLA in healthy donors. Trimming took 11 bases from V and 1 from J, leaving 11 bases between them. This CDR3 is 13 amino acids long. The germline CDR1 and CDR2 sequences are SGHTA and FQGNSA. PCR amplification relied on 60 Vbeta primers (plus 13 Jbeta primers). TCRdb keeps only in-frame clones here, not all; method: immunoSEQ multiplex PCR. The sample carries some 190,000 clones, 75% to 85% recorded once. Sequencing was performed on PBMCs. V usage is TRBV7-2 and J usage is TRBJ2-2, with D perhaps TRBD1 (5 bases). The TCR originated in a man younger than 35 in good health and CMV-seronegative. The CDR3 spells CAGRGRNTGELFF. CDR3 nucleotides: TGTGCCGGAAGGGGCAGGAACACCGGGGAGCTGTTTTTT.